Shown below are 8 T cell receptor beta chains from a single sample sequenced in a study of blood T cell repertoires in COVID-19 (dated by TCRdb to 2020 to 2021). Library construction relied on the immunoSEQ multiplex PCR assay. TCRdb took over this immuneACCESS table, retaining in-frame rearrangements with V and J assigned. Such tables are incomplete; in checked studies, under half of the missing clones stem from an unresolved V gene, and the remainder is unexplained. Here the sample has about 220,000 clones; 80% occur a single time. The ten most abundant clones make up over 10% of the sample. The material sequenced was peripheral blood. The origin of the receptors is a human donor in a cohort sampled during active COVID-19.

J is TRBJ1-5 and V is TRBV7-2; D not certain. The V and J ends lost 5 bases and 4 bases respectively, with 9 bases between them. There are 13 residues in the CDR3. Germline lookup yields CDR1 SGHTA and CDR2 FQGNSA. The DNA for the CDR3 is TGTGCCAGCAGCACGGAGCAGAATCAGCCCCAGCATTTT. This sequence encodes CASSTEQNQPQHF. The full variable domain, with the rest looked up from reference TRBV7-2 and TRBJ1-5, is GAGVSQSPSNKVTEKGKDVELRCDPISGHTALYWYRQSLGQGLEFLIYFQGNSAPDKSGLPSDRFSAERTGGSVSTLTIQRTQQEDSAVYLCASSTEQNQPQHFGDGTRLSIL.

This clone has more than one count but fewer than ten. The gene calls are TRBV27 and TRBJ2-1, with TRBD2 matching 8 bases. With V trimmed by 4 bases and J by 8 bases, 4 bases remained unmatched. The CDR3 totals 13 residues. Germline CDR1 and CDR2: MNHEY and SMNVEV (reference sequence). The CDR3: CASSSTSEDEQFF. The CDR3 DNA is TGTGCCAGCAGTTCGACTAGCGAGGATGAGCAGTTCTTC.

The rearrangement uses TRBV6-2 or TRBV6-3 and TRBJ1-3; 7 nucleotides agree with TRBD1. V shed 5 bases and J 0 bases; nucleotides not matched to a gene: 13. Germline CDR1 and CDR2: MNHEY and SVGEGT. The CDR3 sequence is 18 residues long. The CDR3 nucleotides are TGTGCCAGCAGTCCGCACGCCGAGGACAGGTTCTCTGGAAACACCATATATTTT. This translates into CASSPHAEDRFSGNTIYF.

This chain links TRBV6-5 with TRBJ1-6; 9 nucleotides line up with TRBD1. This CDR3 has 14 amino acids. Per the germline V gene, CDR1 is MNHEY and CDR2 is SVGAGI. Trimming removed 2 bases from V and 13 bases from J; junction bases left unmatched: 6. The CDR3 protein is CASSYAGQGTPLHF. Written as DNA, the CDR3 is TGTGCCAGCAGTTACGCGGGACAGGGAACGCCCCTCCACTTT.

The chain links TRBV18 to TRBJ1-1, with D perhaps TRBD1 (6 bases). V lost 4 bases and J 6 bases, leaving 12 bases between the germline ends. The CDR3 runs to 13 residues. Germline loops: CDR1 KGHSH, CDR2 LQKENI. The CDR3 sequence: CASSRTGPSEAFF. CDR3 bases: TGTGCCAGCTCACGAACAGGGCCCTCTGAAGCTTTCTTT.

The genes are TRBV5-6 and TRBJ1-5; 10 bases are a match to TRBD1. This CDR3 has 14 amino acids. Looked up from germline, CDR1 is SGHDT and CDR2 is YYEEEE. V shed 3 bases and J 4 bases; nucleotides not matched to a gene: 1. The CDR3 DNA follows: TGTGCCAGCAGCTGGGGACAGGGGAATCAGCCCCAGCATTTT. This codes for CASSWGQGNQPQHF.

This sequence joins TRBV13 and TRBJ2-3; tentative D call: TRBD1 (6 bases). The CDR3 is 17 residues long. Deletions cut 3 bases from V and 3 bases from J, with 19 bases between. The V gene's germline CDR1 is PRHDT and CDR2 FYEKMQ (reference sequence). For the CDR3, the DNA is TGTGCCAGCAGCTTGACAGGCGTCGAACACGGAACAGATACGCAGTATTTT. It translates to CASSLTGVEHGTDTQYF.

The chain recombines TRBV7-9 with TRBJ2-7, with 7 bases matching TRBD1. The CDR3 is 15 amino acids. Germline V gene data show CDR1 as SEHNR and CDR2 as FQNEAQ (reference sequence). Trimming cost V 2 bases and J 4 bases; bases outside gene matches: 8. The CDR3 DNA is TGTGCCAGCAGCTTAAGTTTCACAGGGGAGTACGAGCAGTACTTC. Amino acid sequence: CASSLSFTGEYEQYF.